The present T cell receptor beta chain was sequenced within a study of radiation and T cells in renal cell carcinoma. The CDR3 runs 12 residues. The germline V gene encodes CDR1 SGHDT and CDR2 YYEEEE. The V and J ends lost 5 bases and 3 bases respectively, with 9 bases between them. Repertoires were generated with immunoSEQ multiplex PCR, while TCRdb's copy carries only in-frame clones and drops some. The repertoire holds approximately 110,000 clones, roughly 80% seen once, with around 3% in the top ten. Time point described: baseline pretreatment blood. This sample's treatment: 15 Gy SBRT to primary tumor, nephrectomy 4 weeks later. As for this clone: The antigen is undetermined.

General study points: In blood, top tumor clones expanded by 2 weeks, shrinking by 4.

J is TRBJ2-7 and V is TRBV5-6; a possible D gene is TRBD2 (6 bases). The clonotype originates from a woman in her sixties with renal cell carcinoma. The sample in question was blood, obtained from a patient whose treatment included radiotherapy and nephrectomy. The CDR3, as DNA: TGTGCCAGCAGGTGGGGGGACTACGAGCAGTACTTC. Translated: CASRWGDYEQYF.